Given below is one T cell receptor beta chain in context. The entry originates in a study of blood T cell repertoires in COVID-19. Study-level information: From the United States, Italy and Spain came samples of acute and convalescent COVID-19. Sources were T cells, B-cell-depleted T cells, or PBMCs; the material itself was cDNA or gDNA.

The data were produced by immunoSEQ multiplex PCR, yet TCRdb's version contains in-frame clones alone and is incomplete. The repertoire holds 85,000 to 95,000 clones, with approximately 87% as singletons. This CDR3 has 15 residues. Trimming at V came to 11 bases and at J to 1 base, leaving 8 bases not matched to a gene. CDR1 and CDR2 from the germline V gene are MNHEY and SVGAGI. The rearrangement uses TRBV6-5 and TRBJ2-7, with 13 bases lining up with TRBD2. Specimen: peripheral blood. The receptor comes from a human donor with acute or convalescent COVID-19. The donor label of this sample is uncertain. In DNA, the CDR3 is TGTGCCGGTACTAGCGGGGGGGCCGAATCCTACGAGCAGTACTTC. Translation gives CAGTSGGAESYEQYF.